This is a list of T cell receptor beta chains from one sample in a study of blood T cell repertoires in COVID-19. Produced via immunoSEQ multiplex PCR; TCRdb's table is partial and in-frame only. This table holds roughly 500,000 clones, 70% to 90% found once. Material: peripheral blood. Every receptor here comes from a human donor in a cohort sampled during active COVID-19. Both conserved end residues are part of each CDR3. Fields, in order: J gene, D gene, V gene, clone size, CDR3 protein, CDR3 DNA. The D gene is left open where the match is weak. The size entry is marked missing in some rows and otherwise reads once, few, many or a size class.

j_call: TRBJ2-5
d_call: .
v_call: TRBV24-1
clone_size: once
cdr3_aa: CATSVQQVRVPQETQYF
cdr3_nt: TGTGCCACCAGTGTCCAACAGGTACGGGTACCGCAAGAGACCCAGTACTTC

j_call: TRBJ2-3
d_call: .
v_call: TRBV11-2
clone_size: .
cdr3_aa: CASSGFRGDTQYF
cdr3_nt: TGTGCCAGCAGCGGGTTTAGAGGAGATACGCAGTATTTT

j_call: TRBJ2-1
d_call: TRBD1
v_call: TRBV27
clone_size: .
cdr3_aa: CASSSNDRGNEQFF
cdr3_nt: TGTGCCAGCAGTTCTAACGACAGGGGCAATGAGCAGTTCTTC

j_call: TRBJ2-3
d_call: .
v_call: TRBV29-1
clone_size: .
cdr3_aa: CSVGSVTLTSAGQFHTDTQYF
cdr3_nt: TGCAGCGTTGGTTCTGTGACGTTGACTTCAGCCGGACAGTTTCACACAGATACGCAGTATTTT

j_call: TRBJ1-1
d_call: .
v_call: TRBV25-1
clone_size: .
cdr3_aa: CATMSEVSNTEAFF
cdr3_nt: TGTGCCACTATGAGTGAGGTCTCGAACACTGAAGCTTTCTTT

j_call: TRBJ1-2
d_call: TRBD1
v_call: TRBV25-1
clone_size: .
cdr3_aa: CASSVPGTGGKKNGYTF
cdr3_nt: TGTGCCAGCAGTGTACCCGGGACAGGGGGAAAAAAGAATGGCTACACCTTC

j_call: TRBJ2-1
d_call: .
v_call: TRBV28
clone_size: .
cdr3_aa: CASSTSPAYNEQFF
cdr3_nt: TGTGCCAGCAGCACTAGCCCTGCCTACAATGAGCAGTTCTTC

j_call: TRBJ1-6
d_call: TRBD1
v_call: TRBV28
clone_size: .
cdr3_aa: CASSGGQKGYNSPLHF
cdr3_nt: TGTGCCAGCAGTGGGGGACAGAAAGGCTATAATTCACCCCTCCACTTT

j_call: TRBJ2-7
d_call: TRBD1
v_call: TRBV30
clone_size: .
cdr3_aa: CAWSGTGGLRYF
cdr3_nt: TGTGCCTGGAGTGGGACAGGGGGGTTGCGGTACTTC

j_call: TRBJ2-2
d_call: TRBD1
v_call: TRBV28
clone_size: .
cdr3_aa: CAIMDRAQWKSGELFF
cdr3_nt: TGTGCCATCATGGACAGGGCCCAGTGGAAGAGCGGGGAGCTGTTTTTT

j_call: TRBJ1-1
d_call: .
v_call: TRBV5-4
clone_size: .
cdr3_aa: CASSLGTQNTEAFF
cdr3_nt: TGTGCCAGCAGCTTGGGGACACAGAACACTGAAGCTTTCTTT

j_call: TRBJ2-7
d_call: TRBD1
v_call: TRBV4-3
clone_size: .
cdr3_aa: CASSQGQGAPFYEQYF
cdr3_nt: TGCGCCAGCAGCCAGGGACAGGGGGCCCCTTTTTACGAGCAGTACTTC

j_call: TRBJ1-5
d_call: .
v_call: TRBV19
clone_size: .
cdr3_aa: CASSIDYRGSRQPQHF
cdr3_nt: TGTGCCAGTAGTATAGATTATCGGGGGTCCCGTCAGCCCCAGCATTTT

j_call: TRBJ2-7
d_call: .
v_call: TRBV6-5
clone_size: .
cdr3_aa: CASSAQVGNYEQYF
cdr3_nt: TGTGCCAGCAGCGCACAGGTCGGTAACTACGAGCAGTACTTC

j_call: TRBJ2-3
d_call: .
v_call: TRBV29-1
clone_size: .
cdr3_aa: CSVASTDTQYF
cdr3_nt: TGCAGCGTTGCTAGCACAGATACGCAGTATTTT

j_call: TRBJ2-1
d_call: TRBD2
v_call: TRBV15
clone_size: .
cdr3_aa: CATSRLSGRGTEQFF
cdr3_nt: TGTGCCACCAGCAGACTTAGCGGGAGAGGGACCGAGCAGTTCTTC

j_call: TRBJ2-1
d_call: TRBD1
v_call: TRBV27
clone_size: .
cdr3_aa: CASRYSPGQGLEQFF
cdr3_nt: TGTGCCAGCAGGTACTCCCCGGGACAGGGGCTTGAGCAGTTCTTC

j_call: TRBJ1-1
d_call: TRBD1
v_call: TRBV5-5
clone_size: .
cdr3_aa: CASSLGTGGQNTEAFF
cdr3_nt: TGTGCCAGCAGCTTGGGGACAGGGGGCCAGAACACTGAAGCTTTCTTT

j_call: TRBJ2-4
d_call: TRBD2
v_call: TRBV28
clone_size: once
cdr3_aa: CASSRRLAGGKLAKNIQYF
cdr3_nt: TGTGCCAGCAGTCGTAGACTAGCGGGAGGGAAGCTAGCCAAAAACATTCAGTACTTC

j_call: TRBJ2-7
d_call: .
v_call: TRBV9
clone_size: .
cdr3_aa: CASSVADTPSYEQYF
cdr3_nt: TGTGCCAGCAGCGTAGCGGACACTCCCTCCTACGAGCAGTACTTC

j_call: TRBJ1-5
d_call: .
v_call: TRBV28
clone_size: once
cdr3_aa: CASTPRESYSNQPQHF
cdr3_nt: TGTGCCAGCACCCCGAGGGAGAGCTATAGCAATCAGCCCCAGCATTTT

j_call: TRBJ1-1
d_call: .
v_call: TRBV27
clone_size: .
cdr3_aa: CASSPSQTVGTEAFF
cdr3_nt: TGTGCCAGCAGTCCCTCACAGACAGTTGGCACTGAAGCTTTCTTT

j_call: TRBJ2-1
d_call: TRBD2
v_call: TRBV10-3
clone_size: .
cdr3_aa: CAISESASGRENEQFF
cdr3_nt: TGTGCCATCAGTGAGTCGGCTAGCGGGAGAGAAAATGAGCAGTTCTTC

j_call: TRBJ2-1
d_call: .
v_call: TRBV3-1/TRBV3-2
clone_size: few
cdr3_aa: CASSHPDGHSYNEQFF
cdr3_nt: TGTGCCAGCAGCCACCCCGACGGACACTCCTACAATGAGCAGTTCTTC

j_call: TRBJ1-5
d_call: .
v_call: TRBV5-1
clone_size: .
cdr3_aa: CASSLGPESNQPQHF
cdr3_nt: TGCGCCAGCAGTTTGGGACCGGAGAGCAATCAGCCCCAGCATTTT

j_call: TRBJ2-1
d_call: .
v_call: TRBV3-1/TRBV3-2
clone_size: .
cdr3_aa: CASSQTANEQFF
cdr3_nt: TGTGCCAGCAGCCAGACTGCCAATGAGCAGTTCTTC

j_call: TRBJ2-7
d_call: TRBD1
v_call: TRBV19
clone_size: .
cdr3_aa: CASTGGYEQYF
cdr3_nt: TGTGCCAGCACAGGGGGCTACGAGCAGTACTTC

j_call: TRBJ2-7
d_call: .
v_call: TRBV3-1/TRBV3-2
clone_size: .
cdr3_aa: CASSQATTSYEQYF
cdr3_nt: TGTGCCAGCAGCCAAGCGACGACTAGCTACGAGCAGTACTTC

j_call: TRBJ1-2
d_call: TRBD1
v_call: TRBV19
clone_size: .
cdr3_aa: CASSIIRQGNYGYTF
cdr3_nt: TGTGCCAGTAGTATCATTAGACAGGGAAACTATGGCTACACCTTC

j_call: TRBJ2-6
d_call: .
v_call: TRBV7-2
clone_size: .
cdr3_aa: CASSQGRGANVLTF
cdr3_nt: TGTGCCAGCAGCCAGGGAAGAGGGGCCAACGTCCTGACTTTC

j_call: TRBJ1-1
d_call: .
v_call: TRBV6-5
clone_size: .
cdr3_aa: CASSSPRGAFF
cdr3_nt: TGTGCCAGCAGTTCCCCTCGGGGGGCTTTCTTT

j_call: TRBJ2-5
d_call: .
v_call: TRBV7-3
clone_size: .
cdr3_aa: CASSSRGGDETQYF
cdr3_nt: TGTGCCAGCAGCTCCCGTGGAGGGGACGAGACCCAGTACTTC

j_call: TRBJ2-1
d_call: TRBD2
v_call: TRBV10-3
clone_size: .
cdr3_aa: CAISESRLAGVEQFF
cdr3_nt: TGTGCCATCAGTGAGTCGAGGCTAGCGGGTGTAGAGCAGTTCTTC

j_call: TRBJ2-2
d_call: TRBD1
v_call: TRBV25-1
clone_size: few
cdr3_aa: CASQQGVWTGELFF
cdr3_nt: TGTGCCAGTCAACAGGGGGTATGGACCGGGGAGCTGTTTTTT

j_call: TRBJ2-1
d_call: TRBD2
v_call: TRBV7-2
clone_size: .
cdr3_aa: CASSLRGGSGTEQFF
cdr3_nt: TGTGCCAGCAGCTTACGGGGGGGTAGCGGGACTGAGCAGTTCTTC

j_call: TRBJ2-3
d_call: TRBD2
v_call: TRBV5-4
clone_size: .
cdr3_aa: CASSWAGLLGDTQYF
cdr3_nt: TGTGCCAGCAGCTGGGCGGGACTACTTGGGGATACGCAGTATTTT

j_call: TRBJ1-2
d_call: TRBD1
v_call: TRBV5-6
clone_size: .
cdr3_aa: CASSALGQGDYGYTF
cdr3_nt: TGTGCCAGCAGCGCTCTGGGACAGGGGGACTATGGCTACACCTTC

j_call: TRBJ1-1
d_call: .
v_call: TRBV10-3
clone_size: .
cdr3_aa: CAITDVERTEAFF
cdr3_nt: TGTGCCATTACAGACGTTGAACGAACTGAAGCTTTCTTT

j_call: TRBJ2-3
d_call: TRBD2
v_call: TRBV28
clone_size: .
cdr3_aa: CASSSSGLAGASTDTQYF
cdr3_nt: TGTGCCAGCAGTTCATCGGGACTAGCGGGAGCTAGCACAGATACGCAGTATTTT

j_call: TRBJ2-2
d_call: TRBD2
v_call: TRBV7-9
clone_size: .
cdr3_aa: CASSLSSGRARQGELFF
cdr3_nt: TGTGCCAGCAGCTTGTCTAGCGGGAGGGCCCGTCAGGGGGAGCTGTTTTTT

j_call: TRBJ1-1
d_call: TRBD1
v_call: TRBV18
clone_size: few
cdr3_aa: CASSGGTGIDTEAFF
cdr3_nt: TGTGCCAGCTCAGGGGGGACAGGGATTGACACTGAAGCTTTCTTT

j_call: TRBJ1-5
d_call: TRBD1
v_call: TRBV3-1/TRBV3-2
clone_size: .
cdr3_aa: CASSMTGVSNQPQHF
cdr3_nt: TGTGCCAGCAGCATGACAGGGGTTAGCAATCAGCCCCAGCATTTT

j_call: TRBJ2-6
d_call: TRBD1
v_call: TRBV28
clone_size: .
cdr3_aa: CASTARQGTPGANVLTF
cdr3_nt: TGTGCCAGCACCGCCAGACAGGGAACACCAGGGGCCAACGTCCTGACTTTC

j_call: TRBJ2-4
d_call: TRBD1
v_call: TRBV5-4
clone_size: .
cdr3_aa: CASSFRQGGEYF
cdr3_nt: TGTGCCAGCAGCTTTCGACAGGGTGGGGAGTACTTC

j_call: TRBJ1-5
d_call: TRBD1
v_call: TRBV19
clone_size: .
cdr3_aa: CATNGQGAPIGSNQPQHF
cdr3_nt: TGTGCCACCAACGGACAGGGGGCACCTATCGGGAGCAATCAGCCCCAGCATTTT

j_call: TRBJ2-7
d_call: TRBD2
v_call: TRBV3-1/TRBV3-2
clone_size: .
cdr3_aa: CASSQAGSSGSYEQYF
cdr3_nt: TGTGCCAGCAGCCAAGCCGGATCTAGCGGATCCTACGAGCAGTACTTC

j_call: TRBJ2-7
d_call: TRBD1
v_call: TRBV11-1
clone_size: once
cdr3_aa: CASSFLSGTGGYEQYF
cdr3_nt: TGTGCCAGCAGCTTCTTATCCGGGACAGGGGGTTACGAGCAGTACTTC

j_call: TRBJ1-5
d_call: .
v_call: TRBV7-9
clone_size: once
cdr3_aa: CASGQGGGQPQHF
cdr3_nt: TGTGCCAGCGGTCAAGGGGGGGGTCAGCCCCAGCATTTT

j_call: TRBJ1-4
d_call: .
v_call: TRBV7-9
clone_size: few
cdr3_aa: CASSLAGAEKLFF
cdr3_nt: TGTGCCAGCAGCCTCGCCGGAGCTGAAAAACTGTTTTTT

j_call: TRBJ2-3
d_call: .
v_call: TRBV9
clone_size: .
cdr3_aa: CASSVGLLGASDTQYF
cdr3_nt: TGTGCCAGCAGCGTAGGGCTCCTAGGGGCGTCAGATACGCAGTATTTT

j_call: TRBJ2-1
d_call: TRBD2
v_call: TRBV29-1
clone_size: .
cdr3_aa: CSVERTSGYEQFF
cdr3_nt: TGCAGCGTTGAGAGGACTAGCGGTTATGAGCAGTTCTTC

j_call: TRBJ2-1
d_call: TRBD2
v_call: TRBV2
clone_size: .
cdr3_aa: CASTREATGAHEQFF
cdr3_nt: TGTGCCAGCACGCGGGAGGCTACAGGAGCCCATGAGCAGTTCTTC

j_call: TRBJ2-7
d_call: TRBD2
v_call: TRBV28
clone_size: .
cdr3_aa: CASRTSGRGEQYF
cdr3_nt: TGTGCCAGCAGAACTAGCGGGAGGGGAGAGCAGTACTTC

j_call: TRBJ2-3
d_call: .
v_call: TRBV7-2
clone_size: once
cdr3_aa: CASFRGPNIGTQYF
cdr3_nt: TGTGCCAGCTTTAGGGGTCCCAACATCGGAACGCAGTATTTT

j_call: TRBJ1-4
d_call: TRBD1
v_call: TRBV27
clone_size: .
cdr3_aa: CASSLGQGIEKLFF
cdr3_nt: TGTGCCAGCAGTCTCGGACAGGGCATAGAAAAACTGTTTTTT